One and the same sample provided the 8 T cell receptor beta chains below, sequenced in a study of cytomegalovirus exposure and HLA in healthy donors. Use of 60 Vbeta and 13 Jbeta primers characterized the PCR. Sequencing was performed with immunoSEQ multiplex PCR; in TCRdb, only in-frame clones are kept and a portion is missing. The sample shows 100,000 to 150,000 clones, approximately 84% of them seen only once. Sample: PBMCs. All receptors come from a man aged 18 to 29 in good health and CMV-seropositive.

This clone was detected a few times. The rearrangement joins TRBV5-6 to TRBJ1-2; no clear D. Trimming removed 4 bases at V and 3 bases at J, with 10 bases between. In germline, CDR1 is SGHDT, CDR2 YYEEEE. The CDR3 is 13 amino acids. CDR3 region: CASSPDIYYGYTF. The CDR3 nucleotides are TGTGCCAGCAGCCCCGACATATACTATGGCTACACCTTC.

This chain joins TRBV4-1 and TRBJ2-7; D call uncertain. Germline values: CDR1 MGHRA, CDR2 YSYEKL. V was pared by 0 bases and J by 0 bases, with 12 bases between. This CDR3 region has 16 residues. DNA of the CDR3: TGCGCCAGCAGCCAAGATCGCGAGGAGAGCTCCTACGAGCAGTACTTC. Protein sequence: CASSQDREESSYEQYF.

V usage is TRBV5-1 and J usage is TRBJ1-5, with a tentative D call TRBD1 (6 bases). The V end lost 0 bases, the J end lost 7 bases, and 14 bases lay between the germline ends. The germline V gene encodes CDR1 SGHRS and CDR2 YFSETQ. The CDR3 spans 15 residues. CDR3 residues: CASSLGMGAGQPQHF. As DNA, the CDR3 is TGCGCCAGCAGCTTGGGTATGGGGGCAGGACAGCCCCAGCATTTT.

The chain has TRBV27 and TRBJ1-2, with 7 bases aligning to TRBD1. Germline assignment: CDR1 MNHEY and CDR2 SMNVEV (reference sequence). This CDR3 is 12 amino acids long. The V gene end was trimmed by 10 bases and the J gene end by 7 bases; junction bases not matched to a gene: 9. For the CDR3, the DNA is TGTGCCACCAGGGGGGGGCTGAGTGGCTACACCTTC. Translation gives CATRGGLSGYTF.

This clone was counted between two and nine times. The chain uses TRBV30 and TRBJ1-2, with no clear D. V lost 0 bases and J 3 bases, leaving 17 bases between the germline ends. Germline CDR1 is GTSNPN and CDR2 is SVGIG (reference sequence). This CDR3 is built from 16 residues. CDR3 in amino acids: CAWSVRQPQAYYGYTF. DNA for the CDR3: TGTGCCTGGAGTGTGAGGCAGCCTCAAGCCTACTATGGCTACACCTTC.

The rearrangement links TRBV6-6 to TRBJ2-7, with D possibly matching TRBD2 (6 bases). The CDR3 spans 16 residues. V gave up 0 bases and J gave up 0 bases, with 12 bases separating them. Looked up from germline, CDR1 is MNHNY and CDR2 is SVGAGI (reference sequence). The CDR3 sequence: CASSYSSAGSSYEQYF. As DNA, the CDR3 is TGTGCCAGCAGTTACTCGTCCGCGGGAAGCTCCTACGAGCAGTACTTC.

This chain links TRBV19 with TRBJ1-2; D might be TRBD1 (5 bases). The length of the CDR3 is 15 residues. The ends were cut back, 4 bases at V and 4 bases at J, with 16 bases in the middle. Germline V gene lookup returns CDR1 LNHDA and CDR2 SQIVND (reference sequence). This CDR3 reads CASSKGRAGLYGYTF. The CDR3 DNA sequence: TGTGCCAGTAGTAAAGGCCGGGCAGGGCTCTATGGCTACACCTTC. The full variable domain, in which reference TRBV19 and TRBJ1-2 provide the parts outside the CDR3, is DGGITQSPKYLFRKEGQNVTLSCEQNLNHDAMYWYRQDPGQGLRLIYYSQIVNDFQKGDIAEGYSVSREKKESFPLTVTSAQKNPTAFYLCASSKGRAGLYGYTFGSGTRLTVV.

V gene TRBV27 combines with J gene TRBJ2-7, with TRBD1 matching over 8 bases. Per the germline V gene, CDR1 is MNHEY and CDR2 is SMNVEV (reference sequence). The CDR3 is made up of 16 amino acids. V gave up 5 bases and J gave up 3 bases; unmatched junction bases: 12. CDR3 loop: CASSPRTGSIGYEQYF. The CDR3 region has the DNA TGTGCCAGCAGTCCGCGGACAGGGTCGATCGGCTACGAGCAGTACTTC.